The rows below give T cell receptor beta chains drawn from one sample of a study of T cell repertoires in cytomegalovirus infection. No antigen has been identified for these receptors. Each CDR3 protein is one row after TCRdb ran MiXCR on the reads. This sample has 650,000 to 900,000 distinct CDR3 sequences, with 32% found just once. The sample was cultured CD8+ T cells from PBMCs, taken from culture after CMV antigen stimulation. These receptor sequences come from a human donor in good health (CMV status not recorded). Some clones in this sample may be carry-over from other donors' samples. CDR3s include the opening cysteine and the closing phenylalanine or tryptophan. Fields, in order: clone size, J gene, V gene, D gene, CDR3 length, CDR3 DNA, CDR3 protein. A D gene is named only where the DNA matches it firmly. The size field is filled for only some rows; it gives once, few, many or a size class.

clone size: .
J gene: TRBJ2-5
V gene: TRBV9
D gene: TRBD1
CDR3 length: 15
CDR3 DNA: TGTGCCAGCAGCGTCCGGGACAGGGTTACGGAGACCCAGTACTTC
CDR3 protein: CASSVRDRVTETQYF

clone size: few
J gene: TRBJ1-2
V gene: TRBV7-6
D gene: TRBD1
CDR3 length: 15
CDR3 DNA: TGTGCCAGCAGCTCCGGGACAGACTATCGGGGTGGCTACACCTTC
CDR3 protein: CASSSGTDYRGGYTF

clone size: few
J gene: TRBJ2-1
V gene: TRBV19
D gene: TRBD2
CDR3 length: 14
CDR3 DNA: TGTGCCAGTTCGGGACTAGCTCCCTACAATGAGCAGTTCTTC
CDR3 protein: CASSGLAPYNEQFF

clone size: few
J gene: TRBJ1-5
V gene: TRBV6-2/TRBV6-3
D gene: .
CDR3 length: 15
CDR3 DNA: TGTGCCAGCAGTTATTCCTACAGGAATCATCAGCCCCAGCATTTT
CDR3 protein: CASSYSYRNHQPQHF

clone size: .
J gene: TRBJ2-4
V gene: TRBV4-2
D gene: .
CDR3 length: 15
CDR3 DNA: TGTGCCAGCAGCCAAGGTATCCCTCAGGGAAACATTCAGTACTTC
CDR3 protein: CASSQGIPQGNIQYF

clone size: .
J gene: TRBJ1-5
V gene: TRBV7-9
D gene: .
CDR3 length: 13
CDR3 DNA: TGTGCCAGCAGCTTCAATGGAGGACAGCCCCAGCATTTT
CDR3 protein: CASSFNGGQPQHF

clone size: .
J gene: TRBJ1-1
V gene: TRBV19
D gene: .
CDR3 length: 13
CDR3 DNA: TGTGCCAGTAGTATCGGCATCGAGACTGAAGCTTTCTTT
CDR3 protein: CASSIGIETEAFF

clone size: .
J gene: TRBJ1-6
V gene: TRBV27
D gene: .
CDR3 length: 13
CDR3 DNA: TGTGCCAGCAGTTTAGAAGACCTCTCACCCCTCCACTTT
CDR3 protein: CASSLEDLSPLHF

clone size: few
J gene: TRBJ2-1
V gene: TRBV5-6
D gene: TRBD1
CDR3 length: 19
CDR3 DNA: TGTGCCAGCAGCTCGTGGGACAGGGGGCTGCTAAGCTCCTACAATGAGCAGTTCTTC
CDR3 protein: CASSSWDRGLLSSYNEQFF

clone size: many
J gene: TRBJ1-6
V gene: TRBV7-2
D gene: TRBD1
CDR3 length: 16
CDR3 DNA: TGTGCCAGCAGCTTTACAGGGGAGTCCTATAATTCACCCCTCCACTTT
CDR3 protein: CASSFTGESYNSPLHF

clone size: few
J gene: TRBJ1-2
V gene: TRBV4-1
D gene: .
CDR3 length: 15
CDR3 DNA: TGCGCCAGCAGCCCTCAAGGACGGGGTAACTATGGCTACACCTTC
CDR3 protein: CASSPQGRGNYGYTF

clone size: .
J gene: TRBJ2-5
V gene: TRBV27
D gene: .
CDR3 length: 16
CDR3 DNA: TGTGCCAGCAGTTTGTCGTTCCCGGGCCTTAAGGAGACCCAGTACTTC
CDR3 protein: CASSLSFPGLKETQYF

clone size: .
J gene: TRBJ1-2
V gene: TRBV2
D gene: TRBD1
CDR3 length: 14
CDR3 DNA: TGTGCCAGAGGGGGGACAGTCTCTAACTATGGCTACACCTTC
CDR3 protein: CARGGTVSNYGYTF

clone size: .
J gene: TRBJ1-2
V gene: TRBV7-9
D gene: .
CDR3 length: 15
CDR3 DNA: TGTGCCAGCAGCTTAGCGGCAGGCACCCTTGGAGGCTACACCTTC
CDR3 protein: CASSLAAGTLGGYTF

clone size: many
J gene: TRBJ2-2
V gene: TRBV7-6
D gene: TRBD1
CDR3 length: 20
CDR3 DNA: TGTGCCAGCAGCTTACCCCAGACAGGGGACAACAATGTTTTTACCGGGGAGCTGTTTTTT
CDR3 protein: CASSLPQTGDNNVFTGELFF

clone size: .
J gene: TRBJ2-2
V gene: TRBV19
D gene: .
CDR3 length: 13
CDR3 DNA: TGTGCCAGTGGACCGCCGGGAGCCGGGGAGCTGTTTTTT
CDR3 protein: CASGPPGAGELFF

clone size: .
J gene: TRBJ1-5
V gene: TRBV27
D gene: .
CDR3 length: 15
CDR3 DNA: TGTGCCAGCAGTTACGGGGGCCGAAGCAATCAGCCCCAGCATTTT
CDR3 protein: CASSYGGRSNQPQHF

clone size: many
J gene: TRBJ1-5
V gene: TRBV7-2
D gene: .
CDR3 length: 15
CDR3 DNA: TGTGCCAGCAGCCTAGAGAGACAGGGCAATCAGCCCCAGCATTTT
CDR3 protein: CASSLERQGNQPQHF

clone size: many
J gene: TRBJ2-1
V gene: TRBV7-9
D gene: TRBD1
CDR3 length: 15
CDR3 DNA: TGTGCCAGCAGCACCCGGGACAGGGATCTGTCTGAGCAGTTCTTC
CDR3 protein: CASSTRDRDLSEQFF

clone size: .
J gene: TRBJ1-1
V gene: TRBV6-6
D gene: TRBD1
CDR3 length: 16
CDR3 DNA: TGTGCCAGCCCTATCCCGGGACAGGGGGACGGGAGAGAAGCTTTCTTT
CDR3 protein: CASPIPGQGDGREAFF

clone size: many
J gene: TRBJ2-1
V gene: TRBV7-9
D gene: TRBD2
CDR3 length: 16
CDR3 DNA: TGTGCCAGCAGTTTAGGGGGACTAGCGGGGTACAATGAGCAGTTCTTC
CDR3 protein: CASSLGGLAGYNEQFF

clone size: .
J gene: TRBJ1-6
V gene: TRBV27
D gene: .
CDR3 length: 15
CDR3 DNA: TGTGCCAGCAGTTTATCGGCTACCCATCTTTCACCCCTCCACTTT
CDR3 protein: CASSLSATHLSPLHF

clone size: .
J gene: TRBJ2-7
V gene: TRBV12-3/TRBV12-4
D gene: .
CDR3 length: 15
CDR3 DNA: TGTGCCAGCAGGGACTCAGGCGAGGGACCCTACGAGCAGTACTTC
CDR3 protein: CASRDSGEGPYEQYF

clone size: many
J gene: TRBJ1-3
V gene: TRBV12-3/TRBV12-4
D gene: TRBD1
CDR3 length: 16
CDR3 DNA: TGTGCCAGCAGTCCGACAGGGAGACGATCCCCAAACACCATATATTTT
CDR3 protein: CASSPTGRRSPNTIYF

clone size: .
J gene: TRBJ2-1
V gene: TRBV7-6
D gene: .
CDR3 length: 15
CDR3 DNA: TGTGCCAGCAGCTCATCTTGGCGAGCCTACAATGAGCAGTTCTTC
CDR3 protein: CASSSSWRAYNEQFF

clone size: .
J gene: TRBJ2-5
V gene: TRBV6-1
D gene: .
CDR3 length: 14
CDR3 DNA: TGTGCCAGCAGTGAATGGGCAGCCCAAGAGACCCAGTACTTC
CDR3 protein: CASSEWAAQETQYF

clone size: .
J gene: TRBJ2-3
V gene: TRBV20-1
D gene: TRBD1
CDR3 length: 16
CDR3 DNA: TGCAGTGCTAGAGGACGCCGGGGACAGGGGTCAGATACGCAGTATTTT
CDR3 protein: CSARGRRGQGSDTQYF

clone size: .
J gene: TRBJ2-3
V gene: TRBV6-6
D gene: .
CDR3 length: 13
CDR3 DNA: TGTGCCAGCAGCGCTTATATAGGAGATACGCAGTATTTT
CDR3 protein: CASSAYIGDTQYF